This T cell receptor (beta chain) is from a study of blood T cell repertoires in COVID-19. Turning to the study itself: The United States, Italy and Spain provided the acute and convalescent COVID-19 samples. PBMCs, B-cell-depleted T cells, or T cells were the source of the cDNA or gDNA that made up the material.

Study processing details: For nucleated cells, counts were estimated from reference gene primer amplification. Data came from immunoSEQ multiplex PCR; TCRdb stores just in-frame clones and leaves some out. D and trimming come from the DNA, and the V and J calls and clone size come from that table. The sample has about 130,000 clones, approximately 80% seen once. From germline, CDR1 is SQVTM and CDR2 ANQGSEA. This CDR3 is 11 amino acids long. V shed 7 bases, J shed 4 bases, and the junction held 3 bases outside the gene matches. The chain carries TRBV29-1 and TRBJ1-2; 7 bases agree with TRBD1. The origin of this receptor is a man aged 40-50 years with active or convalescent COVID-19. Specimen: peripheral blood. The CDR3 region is CSADRVYGYTF. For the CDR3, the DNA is TGCAGCGCTGACAGGGTCTATGGCTACACCTTC.